This is a list of T cell receptor beta chains from one sample in a study of shared clonotypes between healthy human individuals. The repertoire was sequenced with immunoSEQ multiplex PCR; TCRdb's copy has only in-frame clones and lacks some. The table has over a million clones, approximately 80% seen once; the top ten hold roughly 0.62%. Input material: memory CD4+ T cells from PBMCs. Receptors were obtained from a man younger than 30 in good health. Some clones in this sample may be carry-over from other donors' samples. Each CDR3 is given with its conserved first and last residue. D genes are given only for firm matches. Clone size, where shown, is once, few, many, or a class for clones that have expanded.

J gene	clone size	V gene	CDR3 length	D gene	CDR3 DNA	CDR3 protein
TRBJ1-5	-	TRBV5-6	17	-	TGTGCCAGCAGCTCTATGAGGGGACGACATAGCAATCAGCCCCAGCATTTT	CASSSMRGRHSNQPQHF
TRBJ1-5	many	TRBV21-1	16	-	TGTGCCAGCAGCACCCACCGGGCAGGGAACAATCAGCCCCAGCATTTT	CASSTHRAGNNQPQHF
TRBJ1-5	-	TRBV2	15	-	TGTGCCAGCAGCGCTCAGGTAGGGCCCAATCAGCCCCAGCATTTT	CASSAQVGPNQPQHF
TRBJ1-4	-	TRBV4-2	15	-	TGTGCCAGCAACCCAAACGGGGCAACTAATGAAAAACTGTTTTTT	CASNPNGATNEKLFF
TRBJ2-7	-	TRBV4-1	18	TRBD2	TGCGCCAGCAGCCAAGGACTAGCGGGAGGGCCATCCGTGTACGAGCAGTACTTC	CASSQGLAGGPSVYEQYF
TRBJ2-1	-	TRBV4-1	17	-	TGCGCCAGCAGCCAAGTTGTCGGCTCCAGCTCCTACAATGAGCAGTTCTTC	CASSQVVGSSSYNEQFF
TRBJ2-7	-	TRBV5-4	13	-	TGTGCCAGCAGGACCGGAGGTACCTACGAGCAGTACTTC	CASRTGGTYEQYF
TRBJ1-5	few	TRBV27	13	-	TGTGCCAGCTCTCCCAGCAGCAATCAGCCCCAGCATTTT	CASSPSSNQPQHF
TRBJ2-5	-	TRBV4-1	15	-	TGCGCCAGCAGCCCCCCAACCAGGGAGTTGGAGACCCAGTACTTC	CASSPPTRELETQYF
TRBJ2-3	-	TRBV28	12	-	TGTGCCAGCAGAGATTCCTTGGATACGCAGTATTTT	CASRDSLDTQYF
TRBJ2-3	-	TRBV5-1	14	-	TGCGCCAGCAGCTTGGACCCGTTGGTAGATACGCAGTATTTT	CASSLDPLVDTQYF
TRBJ1-1	-	TRBV6-5	15	TRBD1	TGTGCCAGCAGTTACATGGGACAGGGAGGCACTGAAGCTTTCTTT	CASSYMGQGGTEAFF
TRBJ1-1	once	TRBV5-1	16	TRBD1	TGCGCCAGCAGCCAGGGACAGGGGGCATGGAACACTGAAGCTTTCTTT	CASSQGQGAWNTEAFF
TRBJ2-2	-	TRBV7-2	13	-	TGTGCCAGCGGGGACACCTACACCGGGGAGCTGTTTTTT	CASGDTYTGELFF
TRBJ2-1	once	TRBV5-1	14	-	TGCGCCAGCAGCTTGTCCACTAGTCCCAATGAGCAGTTCTTC	CASSLSTSPNEQFF
TRBJ2-7	-	TRBV6-5	15	TRBD1	TGTGCCAGCAGTTACTCACCGACAGGGCCCTACGAGCAGTACTTC	CASSYSPTGPYEQYF
TRBJ2-1	-	TRBV5-1	16	TRBD2	TGCGCCAGCAGCTTTGAGGGACTAGCGGGCATCAATGAGCAGTTCTTC	CASSFEGLAGINEQFF
TRBJ2-1	-	TRBV27	14	-	TGTGCCAGCAGTTTGGAAGGCGCCTACAATGAGCAGTTCTTC	CASSLEGAYNEQFF
TRBJ1-2	-	TRBV6-1	17	-	TGTGCCAGCAGTGCCGAACAGGGCCGGGGGACTAACTATGGCTACACCTTC	CASSAEQGRGTNYGYTF
TRBJ2-7	-	TRBV2	16	TRBD1	TGTGCCAGCAGTGGTCAGTTAGGACAGGGCCTCCACGAGCAGTACTTC	CASSGQLGQGLHEQYF
TRBJ1-2	-	TRBV18	15	TRBD1	TGTGCCAGCTCACCAGGACAGGGTGGCCTCTATGGCTACACCTTC	CASSPGQGGLYGYTF
TRBJ2-7	-	TRBV7-9	16	TRBD2	TGTGCCAGCAGCTTGCGGGCCACTAGCGGGAGTTACGAGCAGTACTTC	CASSLRATSGSYEQYF